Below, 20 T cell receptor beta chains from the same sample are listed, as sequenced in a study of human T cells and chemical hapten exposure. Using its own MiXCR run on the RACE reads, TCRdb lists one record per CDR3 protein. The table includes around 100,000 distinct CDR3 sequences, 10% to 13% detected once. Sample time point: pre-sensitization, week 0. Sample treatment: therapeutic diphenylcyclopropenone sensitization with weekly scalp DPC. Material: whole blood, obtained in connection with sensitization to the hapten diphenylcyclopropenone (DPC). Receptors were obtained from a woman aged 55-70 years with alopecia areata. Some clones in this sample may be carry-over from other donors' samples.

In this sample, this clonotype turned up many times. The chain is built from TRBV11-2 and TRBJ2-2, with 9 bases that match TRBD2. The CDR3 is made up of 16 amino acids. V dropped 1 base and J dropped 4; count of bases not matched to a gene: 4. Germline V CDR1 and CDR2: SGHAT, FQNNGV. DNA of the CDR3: TGTGCCAGCAGCTTAGGGGCTAGCGGGACCACCGGGGAGCTGTTTTTT. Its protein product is CASSLGASGTTGELFF.

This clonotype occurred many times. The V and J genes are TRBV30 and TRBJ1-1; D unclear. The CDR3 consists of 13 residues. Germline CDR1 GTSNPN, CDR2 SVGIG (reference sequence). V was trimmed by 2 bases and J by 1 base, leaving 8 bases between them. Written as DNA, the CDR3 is TGTGCCTGGAGTTCTGGGCAGAACACTGAAGCTTTCTTT. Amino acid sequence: CAWSSGQNTEAFF.

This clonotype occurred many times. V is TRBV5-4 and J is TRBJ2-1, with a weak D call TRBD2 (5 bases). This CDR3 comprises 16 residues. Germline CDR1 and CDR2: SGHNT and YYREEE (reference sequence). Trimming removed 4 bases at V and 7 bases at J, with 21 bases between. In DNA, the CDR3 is TGTGCCAGCAGCCTGTCTCGGGGATACTACTTAAATGAGCAGTTCTTC. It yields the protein CASSLSRGYYLNEQFF.

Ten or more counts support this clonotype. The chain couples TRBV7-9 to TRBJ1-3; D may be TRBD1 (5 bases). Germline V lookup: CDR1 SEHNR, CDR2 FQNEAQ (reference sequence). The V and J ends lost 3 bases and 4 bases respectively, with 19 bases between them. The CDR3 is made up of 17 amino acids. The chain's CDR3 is CASSFSRAQGPGNTIYF. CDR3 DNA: TGTGCCAGCAGCTTCAGCAGGGCTCAGGGACCGGGAAACACCATATATTTT.

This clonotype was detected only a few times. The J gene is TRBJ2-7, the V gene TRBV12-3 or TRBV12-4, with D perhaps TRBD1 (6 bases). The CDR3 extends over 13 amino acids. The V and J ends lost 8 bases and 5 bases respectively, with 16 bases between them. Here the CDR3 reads CASRITGQHEQYF. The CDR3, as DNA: TGTGCCAGCCGAATTACAGGGCAACACGAGCAGTACTTC.

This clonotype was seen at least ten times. CDR3 coding DNA: TGTGCCAGCAGCGCTAACAGGGACCAAGAGACCCAGTACTTC. It translates to CASSANRDQETQYF. The chain has TRBV7-2 and TRBJ2-5, with D possibly matching TRBD1 (6 bases). The V end lost 5 bases, the J end lost 0 bases, and 10 bases lay between the germline ends. Germline V gene sequence: CDR1 SGHTA, CDR2 FQGNSA. This CDR3 is 14 amino acids long.

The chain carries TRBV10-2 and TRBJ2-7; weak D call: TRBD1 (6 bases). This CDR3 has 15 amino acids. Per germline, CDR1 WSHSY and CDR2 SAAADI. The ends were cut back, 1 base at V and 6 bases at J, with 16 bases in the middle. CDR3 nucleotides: TGCGCCAGCAGTGAGTACAGGGTCGGTACCGGCGAGCAGTACTTC. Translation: CASSEYRVGTGEQYF.

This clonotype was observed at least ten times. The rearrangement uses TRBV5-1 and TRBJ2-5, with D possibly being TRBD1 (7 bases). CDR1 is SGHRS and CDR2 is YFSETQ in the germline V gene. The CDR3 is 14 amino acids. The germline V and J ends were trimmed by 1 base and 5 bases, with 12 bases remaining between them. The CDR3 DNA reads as TGCGCCAGCAGCTTGCGACAGGGAGGTGAGACCCAGTACTTC. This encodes CASSLRQGGETQYF.

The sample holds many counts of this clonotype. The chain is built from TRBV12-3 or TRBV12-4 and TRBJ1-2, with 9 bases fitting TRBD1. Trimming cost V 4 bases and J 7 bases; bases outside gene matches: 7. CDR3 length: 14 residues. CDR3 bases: TGTGCCAGCAGTTCCCTTTGGGACAGGGCTGGCTACACCTTC. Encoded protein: CASSSLWDRAGYTF.

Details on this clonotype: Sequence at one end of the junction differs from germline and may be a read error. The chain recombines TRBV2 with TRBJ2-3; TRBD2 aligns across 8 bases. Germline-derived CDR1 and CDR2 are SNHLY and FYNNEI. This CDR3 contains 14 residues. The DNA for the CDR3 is TGTGCCAGCAGTGCACCTCTGGTAGCGGGGTGGCTCGCTTTT. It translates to CASSAPLVAGWLAF.

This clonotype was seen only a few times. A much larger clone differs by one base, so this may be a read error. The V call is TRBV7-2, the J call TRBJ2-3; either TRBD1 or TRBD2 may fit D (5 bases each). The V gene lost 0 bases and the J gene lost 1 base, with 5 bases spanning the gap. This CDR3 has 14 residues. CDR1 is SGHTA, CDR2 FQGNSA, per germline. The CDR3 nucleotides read TGTGCCAGCAGCTTAGCGGGGGGCACAGATACGCAGTATTTT. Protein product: CASSLAGGTDTQYF.

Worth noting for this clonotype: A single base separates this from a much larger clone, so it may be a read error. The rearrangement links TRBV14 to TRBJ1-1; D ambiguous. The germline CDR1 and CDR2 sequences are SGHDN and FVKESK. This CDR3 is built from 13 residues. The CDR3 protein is CASSQGLNTEALF. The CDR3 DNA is TGTGCCAGCAGCCAGGGTTTGAACACTGAAGCTCTCTTT. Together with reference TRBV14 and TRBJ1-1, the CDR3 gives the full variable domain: EAGVTQFPSHSVIEKGQTVTLRCDPISGHDNLYWYRRVMGKEIKFLLHFVKESKQDESGMPNNRFLAERTGGTYSTLKVQPAELEDSGVYFCASSQGLNTEALFGQGTRLTVV.

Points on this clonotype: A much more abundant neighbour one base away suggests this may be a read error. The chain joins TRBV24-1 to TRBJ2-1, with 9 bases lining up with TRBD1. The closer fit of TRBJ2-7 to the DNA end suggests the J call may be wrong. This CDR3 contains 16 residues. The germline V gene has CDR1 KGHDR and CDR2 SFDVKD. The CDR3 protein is CAALLGQGSTYNEQYF. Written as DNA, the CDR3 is TGTGCCGCTCTCCTAGGACAGGGGTCCACCTACAATGAGCAGTACTTC.

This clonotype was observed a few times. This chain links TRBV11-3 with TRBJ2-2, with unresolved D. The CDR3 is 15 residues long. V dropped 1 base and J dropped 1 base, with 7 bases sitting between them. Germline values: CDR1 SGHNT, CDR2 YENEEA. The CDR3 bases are TGTGCCAGCAGCTTAGTGCGCCGGAACACCGGGGAGCTGTTTTTT. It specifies CASSLVRRNTGELFF.

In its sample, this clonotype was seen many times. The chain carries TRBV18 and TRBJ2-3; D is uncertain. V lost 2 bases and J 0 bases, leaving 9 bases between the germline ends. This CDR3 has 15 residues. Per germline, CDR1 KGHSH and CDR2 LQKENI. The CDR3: CASSPLRSSTDTQYF. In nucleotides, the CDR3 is TGTGCCAGCTCACCATTACGGTCAAGCACAGATACGCAGTATTTT. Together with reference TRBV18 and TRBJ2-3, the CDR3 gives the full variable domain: NAGVMQNPRHLVRRRGQEARLRCSPMKGHSHVYWYRQLPEEGLKFMVYLQKENIIDESGMPKERFSAEFPKEGPSILRIQQVVRGDSAAYFCASSPLRSSTDTQYFGPGTRLTVL.

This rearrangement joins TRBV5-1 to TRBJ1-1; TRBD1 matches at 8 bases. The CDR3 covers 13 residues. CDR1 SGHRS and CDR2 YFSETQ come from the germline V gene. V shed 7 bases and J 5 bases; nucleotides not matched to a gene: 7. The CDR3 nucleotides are TGCGCCAGCTGTGGACAGGGAAGAACTGAAGCTTTCTTT. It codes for CASCGQGRTEAFF.

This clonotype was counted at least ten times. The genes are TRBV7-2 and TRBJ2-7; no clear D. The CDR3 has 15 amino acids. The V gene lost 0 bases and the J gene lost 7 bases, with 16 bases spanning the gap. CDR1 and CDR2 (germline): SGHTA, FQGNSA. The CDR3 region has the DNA TGTGCCAGCAGCTTAGCGGGGATATCCCGTCGGGAGCAGTACTTC. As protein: CASSLAGISRREQYF. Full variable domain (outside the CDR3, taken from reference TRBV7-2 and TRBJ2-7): GAGVSQSPSNKVTEKGKDVELRCDPISGHTALYWYRQSLGQGLEFLIYFQGNSAPDKSGLPSDRFSAERTGGSVSTLTIQRTQQEDSAVYLCASSLAGISRREQYFGPGTRLTVT.

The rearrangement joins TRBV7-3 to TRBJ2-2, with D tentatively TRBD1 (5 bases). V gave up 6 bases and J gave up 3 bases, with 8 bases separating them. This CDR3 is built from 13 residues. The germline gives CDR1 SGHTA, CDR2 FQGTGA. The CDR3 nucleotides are TGTGCCAGCAGAACAGGTCACACCGGGGAGCTGTTTTTT. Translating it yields CASRTGHTGELFF.

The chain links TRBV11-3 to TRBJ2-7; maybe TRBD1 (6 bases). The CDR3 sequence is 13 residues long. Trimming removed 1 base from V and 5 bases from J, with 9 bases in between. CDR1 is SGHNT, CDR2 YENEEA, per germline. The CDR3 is CASSLAGEHEQYF. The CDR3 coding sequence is TGTGCCAGCAGCTTAGCAGGGGAACACGAGCAGTACTTC.

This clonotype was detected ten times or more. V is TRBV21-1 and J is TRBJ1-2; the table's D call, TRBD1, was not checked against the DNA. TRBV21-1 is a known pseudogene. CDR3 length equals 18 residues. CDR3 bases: TGTGCCAGCAGCAAAGGGAATGGGACAGGGATCGACTATTGTGGCTACACCTTC. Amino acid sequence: CASSKGNGTGIDYCGYTF.